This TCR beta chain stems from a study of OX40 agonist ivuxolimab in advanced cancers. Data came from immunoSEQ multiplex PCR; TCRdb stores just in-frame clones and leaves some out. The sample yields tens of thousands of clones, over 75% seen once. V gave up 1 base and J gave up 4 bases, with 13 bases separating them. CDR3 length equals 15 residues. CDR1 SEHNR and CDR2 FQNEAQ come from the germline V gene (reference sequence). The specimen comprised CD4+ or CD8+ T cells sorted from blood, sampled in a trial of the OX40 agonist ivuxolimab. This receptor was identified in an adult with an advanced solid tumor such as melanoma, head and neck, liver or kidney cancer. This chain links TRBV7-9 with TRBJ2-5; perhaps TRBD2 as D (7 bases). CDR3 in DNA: TGTGCCAGCAGCTTAGAGAGGGGGGGTCGAGAGACCCAGTACTTC. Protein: CASSLERGGRETQYF.